The clone carrying this T cell receptor beta chain was seen many times. The TCRbeta library was prepared with unique molecular identifiers. MiXCR was run by TCRdb on the PCR reads, yielding one entry per CDR3 protein. The sample contains about 230,000 distinct CDR3 sequences, 9.7% of which appear only once. This sample was included in a study of T-cell reconstitution after alpha-beta-depleted transplantation in children. Here the sequenced sample was PBMCs from the stem cell graft donor, taken from the stem cell graft. The sequence came from a human donor who donated a stem cell graft to a child with SCID.

The CDR3 region is CASSPPKPSGGFTDTQYF. The CDR3 DNA reads as TGCGCCAGCAGCCCACCCAAACCTAGCGGGGGCTTCACAGATACGCAGTATTTT. The V and J genes are TRBV5-1 and TRBJ2-3, with 10 bases matching TRBD2. The V segment lost 4 bases and the J segment 2 bases; nucleotides outside the gene matches: 13. CDR3 length: 18 amino acids. The germline V gene encodes CDR1 SGHRS and CDR2 YFSETQ.